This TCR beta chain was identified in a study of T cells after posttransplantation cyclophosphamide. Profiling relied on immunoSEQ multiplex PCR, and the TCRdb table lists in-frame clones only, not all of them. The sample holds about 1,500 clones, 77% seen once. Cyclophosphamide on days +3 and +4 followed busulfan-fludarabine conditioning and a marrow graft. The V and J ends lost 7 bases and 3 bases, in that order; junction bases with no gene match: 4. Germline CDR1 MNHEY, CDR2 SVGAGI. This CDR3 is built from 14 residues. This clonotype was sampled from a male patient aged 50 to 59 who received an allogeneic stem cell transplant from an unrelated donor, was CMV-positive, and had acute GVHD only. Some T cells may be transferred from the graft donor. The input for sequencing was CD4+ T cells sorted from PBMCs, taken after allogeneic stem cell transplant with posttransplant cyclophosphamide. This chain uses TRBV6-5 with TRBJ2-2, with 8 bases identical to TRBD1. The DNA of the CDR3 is TGTGCCAGCACTAAGACAGGGGACACCGGGGAGCTGTTTTTT. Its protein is CASTKTGDTGELFF.